This T cell receptor (beta chain) was captured by sequencing in a study of T cells in Graves' hyperthyroidism and ophthalmopathy. In the study overall: The blood sample was taken at first diagnosis, before treatment began.

Study-wide results and caveats: Most thyroid-expanded clonotypes above 0.001 were also found in blood.

This clonotype was observed a handful of times. No antigen is known for it. Compared with germline, one end of the junction differs, possibly owing to a read error. The source material, RNA transcripts, was used to amplify TCR beta CDR3 regions. The TCR CDR3 first-round RT-PCR relied on the HTBI primer set. MiXCR was run by TCRdb on the multiplex PCR reads, yielding one entry per CDR3 protein. The sample includes around 520,000 distinct CDR3 sequences, less than 25% seen only once; the top ten take over 9%. Diagnosis relied on clinical symptoms, serum thyroxine and TRAb, thyroid ultrasound and orbital computed tomography. Fresh 10 ml peripheral blood yielded PBMCs. The TCR was taken from a woman in her 30s with Graves' ophthalmopathy. Sequenced sample: blood.

CDR3 bases: TGTGCCAGCAGCTTGGCGGTCGAGAACATTAAGTACTTC. This translates into CASSLAVENIKYF. V is TRBV5-5 and J is TRBJ2-4; D is unresolved. Germline V gives CDR1 SGHKS, CDR2 YYEKEE (reference sequence). This CDR3 is built from 13 residues. Full variable domain (missing parts from reference TRBV5-5 and TRBJ2-4): DAGVTQSPTHLIKTRGQQVTLRCSPISGHKSVSWYQQVLGQGPQFIFQYYEKEERGRGNFPDRFSARQFPNYSSELNVNALLLGDSALYLCASSLAVENIKYFGAGTRLSVL.